The present TCR beta chain was sequenced within a study of blood T cell repertoires in COVID-19. Across the whole study: The origin of the acute and convalescent COVID-19 samples was the United States, Italy and Spain. Nucleic acid was either cDNA or gDNA, and it came from T cells, B-cell-depleted T cells, or PBMCs.

Some clones are missing from TCRdb's copy, which holds only in-frame ones; the method was immunoSEQ multiplex PCR. The sample contains 250,000 to 300,000 clones, approximately 91% of which appear only once. Cohorts were assigned according to the clinical history that participants reported. Input material: PBMCs or T cells enriched from blood (not recorded which). This TCR came from a woman aged 40 to 50 with acute COVID-19.

The CDR3 protein is CATSDPTGTSFHEQFF. The CDR3 DNA is TGTGCCACCAGTGATCCGACCGGGACTAGTTTTCATGAGCAGTTCTTC. V usage is TRBV24-1 and J usage is TRBJ2-1; TRBD2 aligns across 8 bases. The CDR3 sequence is 16 residues long. V dropped 3 bases and J dropped 8; count of bases not matched to a gene: 11. Germline lookup yields CDR1 KGHDR and CDR2 SFDVKD.